Presented here are 27 T cell receptor beta chains from one specimen sequenced in a study of shared clonotypes between healthy human individuals (dated by TCRdb to about 2020). To prepare the library, the immunoSEQ multiplex PCR assay was applied. TCRdb took this table from immuneACCESS and kept in-frame rearrangements with V and J called. Such tables lack part of the clones; where checked against another copy, unresolved V genes explain under half of the gap, and the rest is unexplained. This sample holds 520,000 or so clones; more than 65% were observed only once. 10% to 15% of the sample rests with the top ten. Material: PBMCs. The source of these receptors is a woman in her 40s in good health. Some clones in this sample may be carry-over from other donors' samples.

The chain recombines TRBV6-6 with TRBJ1-2; D unclear. This CDR3 has 15 amino acids. Germline assignment: CDR1 MNHNY and CDR2 SVGAGI (reference sequence). Between the trimmed V and J ends, which lost 0 bases and 0 bases, there was a span of 8 bases. DNA of the CDR3: TGTGCCAGCAGTTACTCAGAGGTGACTAACTATGGCTACACCTTC. Translated: CASSYSEVTNYGYTF.

This chain connects TRBV5-1 to TRBJ2-3; the match to TRBD2 covers 8 bases. The CDR3 extends over 14 amino acids. The V and J ends lost 7 bases and 5 bases, in that order; junction bases with no gene match: 9. Germline CDR1 is SGHRS and CDR2 is YFSETQ. CDR3 DNA sequence: TGCGCCAGCCCCCGCAGCGGGAGTTTAGATACGCAGTATTTT. Translation: CASPRSGSLDTQYF.

This chain joins TRBV15 and TRBJ2-5; D assignment may be TRBD1 or TRBD2 (7 bases each). Germline loops: CDR1 LNHNV, CDR2 YYDKDF (reference sequence). The V end lost 8 bases, the J end lost 11 bases, and 27 bases lay between the germline ends. This CDR3 has 15 residues. CDR3 region: CATGEGAVTFQGQYF. As DNA, the CDR3 is TGTGCCACCGGGGAGGGGGCCGTCACTTTCCAGGGGCAGTACTTC.

This clone was found a few times. The chain employs TRBV27 and TRBJ1-2, with TRBD1 matching over 8 bases. Germline CDR1 MNHEY, CDR2 SMNVEV (reference sequence). The CDR3 extends over 13 amino acids. The V segment lost 6 bases and the J segment 7 bases; nucleotides outside the gene matches: 7. In DNA form, the CDR3 reads TGTGCCAGCAGGATCACAGGGGGGGGTGGCTACACCTTC. This codes for CASRITGGGGYTF.

This clone appeared a single time. The chain combines TRBV18 with TRBJ1-1, with 11 positions matching TRBD1. With 1 base clipped from V and 3 bases from J, the junction kept 1 base outside the gene matches. The CDR3 sequence is 15 residues long. CDR1 is KGHSH and CDR2 is LQKENI in the germline V gene. CDR3 region: CASSPRDRGYTEAFF. DNA of the CDR3: TGTGCCAGCTCACCACGGGACAGGGGGTACACTGAAGCTTTCTTT. Combining the CDR3 with reference TRBV18 and TRBJ1-1 gives the whole variable domain NAGVMQNPRHLVRRRGQEARLRCSPMKGHSHVYWYRQLPEEGLKFMVYLQKENIIDESGMPKERFSAEFPKEGPSILRIQQVVRGDSAAYFCASSPRDRGYTEAFFGQGTRLTVV.

The chain employs TRBV5-1 and TRBJ2-1, with D maybe TRBD2 (6 bases). Trimming pared 0 bases from V and 0 bases from J, leaving 7 bases between. The CDR3 loop spans 15 amino acids. Per germline, CDR1 SGHRS and CDR2 YFSETQ. CDR3 nucleotide sequence: TGCGCCAGCAGCTTGGCCGGGAGCTCCTACAATGAGCAGTTCTTC. The encoded protein is CASSLAGSSYNEQFF.

This clone was seen a few times. The J gene is TRBJ2-1, the V gene TRBV19; the match to TRBD2 covers 15 bases. The germline V gene encodes CDR1 LNHDA and CDR2 SQIVND (reference sequence). The CDR3 length is 18 residues. V lost 3 bases and J lost 7; bases outside the gene matches: 10. DNA for the CDR3: TGTGCCAGTAGTATGCAGAGGGGGACTAGCGGGAGGTTGAATGAGCAGTTCTTC. Residues: CASSMQRGTSGRLNEQFF.

This clone was found a few times. V is TRBV6-1 and J is TRBJ1-2; 10 bases match TRBD1. The CDR3 is 14 residues long. The germline V gene has CDR1 MNHNS and CDR2 SASEGT. V was pared by 4 bases and J by 6 bases, with 5 bases of the junction left unmatched. This CDR3 is CASSAGTGADGYTF. CDR3 DNA: TGTGCCAGCAGTGCCGGGACAGGGGCCGATGGCTACACCTTC.

The rearrangement uses TRBV2 and TRBJ2-1; 7 bases fit TRBD2. V gave up 6 bases and J gave up 1 base; unmatched junction bases: 6. This CDR3 contains 15 residues. The germline V gene has CDR1 SNHLY and CDR2 FYNNEI. The CDR3 DNA sequence: TGTGCCAGCAGACCTAGCGGAGCTTCCTACAATGAGCAGTTCTTC. Encoded protein: CASRPSGASYNEQFF.

The V gene is TRBV6-5, the J gene TRBJ2-3, with 9 bases aligning to TRBD2. The CDR3 extends over 16 amino acids. Germline V gives CDR1 MNHEY, CDR2 SVGAGI. The trim removed 2 bases at V and 6 bases at J, leaving 9 bases unmatched. This CDR3 is CASSYGLAGIGDTQYF. The CDR3 DNA is TGTGCCAGCAGTTACGGGCTAGCGGGGATCGGGGATACGCAGTATTTT.

This clone was recorded only once. This sequence joins TRBV28 and TRBJ2-5; 11 nucleotides agree with TRBD1. This CDR3 spans 20 amino acids. J lost 5 bases, V lost 3 bases, and 20 bases had no gene match. Germline assignment: CDR1 MDHEN and CDR2 SYDVKM. In DNA, the CDR3 is TGTGCCAGCAGTTTCCCACCGGGACAGGGGGGCGGGAGCCGGTGGGAGACCCAGTACTTC. It codes for CASSFPPGQGGGSRWETQYF.

This clone was seen just once. This sequence joins TRBV7-2 and TRBJ2-3, with 7 bases that match TRBD2. The germline CDR1 and CDR2 sequences are SGHTA and FQGNSA. The CDR3 has 15 amino acids. The J segment lost 0 bases and the V segment lost 1 base, leaving 1 base of the junction unmatched. The CDR3 reads CASSLVSGSTDTQYF. As DNA, the CDR3 is TGTGCCAGCAGCTTAGTTAGCGGGAGCACAGATACGCAGTATTTT. Full variable domain (missing parts from reference TRBV7-2 and TRBJ2-3): GAGVSQSPSNKVTEKGKDVELRCDPISGHTALYWYRQSLGQGLEFLIYFQGNSAPDKSGLPSDRFSAERTGGSVSTLTIQRTQQEDSAVYLCASSLVSGSTDTQYFGPGTRLTVL.

As to this clone: Sequence at one end of the junction differs from germline and may be a read error. The J gene is TRBJ1-5, the V gene TRBV7-2; the D is unclear. Germline-derived CDR1 and CDR2 are SGHTA and FQGNSA. The length of the CDR3 is 12 residues. CDR3 protein: CANSSSGQPRHF. As DNA, the CDR3 is TGTGCCAACAGCTCGAGTGGTCAGCCCCGGCATTTT.

This clone was counted between two and nine times. The chain recombines TRBV27 with TRBJ2-7, with TRBD1 identical over 7 bases. Trimming removed 8 bases from V and 6 bases from J; junction bases left unmatched: 13. CDR3 size: 14 residues. Per germline, CDR1 MNHEY and CDR2 SMNVEV (reference sequence). The CDR3 loop reads CASGAGTDPSEQYF. In DNA form, the CDR3 reads TGTGCCAGCGGGGCCGGGACAGACCCCTCCGAGCAGTACTTC.

The J gene is TRBJ2-1, the V gene TRBV20-1; D tentatively reads TRBD1 or TRBD2 (6 bases each). The germline gives CDR1 DFQATT, CDR2 SNEGSKA (reference sequence). V lost 6 bases and J 6 bases, leaving 9 bases between the germline ends. The length of the CDR3 is 11 residues. CDR3 region: CSAPGANEQFF. The DNA of the CDR3 is TGCAGTGCCCCGGGGGCCAATGAGCAGTTCTTC.

This clone was counted at least ten times. The chain uses TRBV25-1 and TRBJ2-7, with a weak D call TRBD1 (5 bases). The CDR3 spans 15 residues. Trimming shortened V by 3 bases and J by 2 bases, and 14 bases separated the two germline ends. Germline V gene sequence: CDR1 MGHDK, CDR2 SYGVNS. The CDR3 region is CASSDGRTKTYEQYF. CDR3 DNA: TGTGCCAGCAGTGACGGGCGGACAAAAACCTACGAGCAGTACTTC.

The V gene is TRBV7-9, the J gene TRBJ2-5, with a possible D match to TRBD2 (5 bases). This CDR3 contains 13 residues. Trimming took 7 bases from V and 3 from J, leaving 12 bases between them. Germline CDR1 is SEHNR and CDR2 is FQNEAQ (reference sequence). This chain's CDR3 is CASIHRGEETQYF. In nucleotides, the CDR3 is TGTGCCAGCATCCATCGGGGAGAAGAGACCCAGTACTTC. The full variable domain, completed using reference TRBV7-9 and TRBJ2-5, is DTGVSQNPRHKITKRGQNVTFRCDPISEHNRLYWYRQTLGQGPEFLTYFQNEAQLEKSRLLSDRFSAERPKGSFSTLEIQRTEQGDSAMYLCASIHRGEETQYFGPGTRLLVL.

The chain carries TRBV10-3 and TRBJ2-7, with D maybe TRBD2 (6 bases). Germline CDR1 reads ENHRY; CDR2 reads SYGVKD. This CDR3 contains 14 residues. Trimming took 8 bases from V and 3 from J, leaving 17 bases between them. In DNA, the CDR3 is TGTGCCATCCAATCAGTAGCGGCAAGCTACGAGCAGTACTTC. Protein: CAIQSVAASYEQYF.

V usage is TRBV29-1 and J usage is TRBJ2-5, with a weak D call TRBD1 (5 bases). The CDR3 is 11 residues long. Trimming left V 6 bases short and J 5 bases short, with 10 bases between. Germline lookup yields CDR1 SQVTM and CDR2 ANQGSEA. CDR3 residues: CSVTSGETQYF. The CDR3 DNA sequence: TGCAGCGTCACTTCAGGGGAGACCCAGTACTTC.

Here the CDR3 reads CASRRTGQGIHEQYF. In nucleotides, the CDR3 is TGTGCCAGCAGGCGAACGGGACAGGGCATCCACGAGCAGTACTTC. The J gene is TRBJ2-7, the V gene TRBV7-2; TRBD1 matches at 9 bases. Germline V gene sequence: CDR1 SGHTA, CDR2 FQGNSA. Germline trimming cut 6 bases from V and 5 bases from J; bases unmatched to any gene: 11. This CDR3 region has 15 residues.

The rearrangement uses TRBV5-6 and TRBJ2-6; either TRBD1 or TRBD2 may supply D (5 bases each). The CDR3 totals 17 residues. V lost 1 base and J lost 0, with 11 bases in between. Per germline, CDR1 SGHDT and CDR2 YYEEEE. The CDR3 DNA follows: TGTGCCAGCAGCTTGTCACCTGGGGGCTCTGGGGCCAACGTCCTGACTTTC. Translation: CASSLSPGGSGANVLTF.

The gene calls are TRBV18 and TRBJ2-5; 9 bases match TRBD1. Germline lookup yields CDR1 KGHSH and CDR2 LQKENI. V lost 4 bases and J lost 5; bases outside the gene matches: 11. The CDR3 has 16 residues. The CDR3 protein is CASSLTTGTGSETQYF. CDR3 DNA sequence: TGTGCCAGCTCACTCACCACCGGGACAGGGTCCGAGACCCAGTACTTC.

This clone was counted a single time. This chain connects TRBV5-1 to TRBJ1-1, with D perhaps TRBD1 (5 bases). This CDR3 spans 13 amino acids. The germline CDR1 and CDR2 sequences are SGHRS and YFSETQ. The V gene lost 3 bases and the J gene lost 4 bases, with 10 bases spanning the gap. The CDR3 loop reads CASSWEGITEAFF. Here the CDR3 DNA reads TGCGCCAGCAGCTGGGAGGGGATCACTGAAGCTTTCTTT. Supplemented by reference TRBV5-1 and TRBJ1-1, the full variable domain reads KAGVTQTPRYLIKTRGQQVTLSCSPISGHRSVSWYQQTPGQGLQFLFEYFSETQRNKGNFPGRFSGRQFSNSRSEMNVSTLELGDSALYLCASSWEGITEAFFGQGTRLTVV.

The chain links TRBV18 to TRBJ2-1; TRBD2 agrees at 13 bases. Trimming removed 1 base from V and 6 bases from J; junction bases left unmatched: 9. CDR3 size: 18 residues. Per the germline V gene, CDR1 is KGHSH and CDR2 is LQKENI. Written as DNA, the CDR3 is TGTGCCAGCTCACCACGACTAGCGGGAGGAGGGAGGGGCAATGAGCAGTTCTTC. This codes for CASSPRLAGGGRGNEQFF.

This chain links TRBV2 with TRBJ1-4, with D perhaps matching TRBD1 (5 bases). Germline CDR1 and CDR2: SNHLY and FYNNEI. V shed 5 bases and J shed 4 bases, with 11 bases lying between them. The CDR3 is 14 residues long. This chain's CDR3 is CASSKGQINEKLFF. The CDR3 DNA sequence: TGTGCCAGCAGTAAGGGGCAGATTAATGAAAAACTGTTTTTT.

J is TRBJ1-1 and V is TRBV11-1; TRBD1 matches 8 bases. Germline V gene data show CDR1 as SGHAT and CDR2 as FQDESV (reference sequence). The CDR3 has 18 amino acids. With V trimmed by 5 bases and J by 1 base, 15 bases remained unmatched. In DNA form, the CDR3 reads TGTGCCAGCAGCAGAGGATTAGGCGGGGACAGGTGGAACACTGAAGCTTTCTTT. Residues: CASSRGLGGDRWNTEAFF. Full variable domain (missing parts from reference TRBV11-1 and TRBJ1-1): EAEVAQSPRYKITEKSQAVAFWCDPISGHATLYWYRQILGQGPELLVQFQDESVVDDSQLPKDRFSAERLKGVDSTLKIQPAELGDSAMYLCASSRGLGGDRWNTEAFFGQGTRLTVV.

This sequence joins TRBV7-6 and TRBJ2-4; D ambiguous. Germline-derived CDR1 and CDR2 are SGHVS and FNYEAQ. This CDR3 contains 15 residues. With 9 bases removed from V and 0 bases from J, the gap between germline ends came to 15 bases. The CDR3 nucleotides read TGTGCCAGTATAGGGCAAATCCTAGCCAAAAACATTCAGTACTTC. Its translation: CASIGQILAKNIQYF.